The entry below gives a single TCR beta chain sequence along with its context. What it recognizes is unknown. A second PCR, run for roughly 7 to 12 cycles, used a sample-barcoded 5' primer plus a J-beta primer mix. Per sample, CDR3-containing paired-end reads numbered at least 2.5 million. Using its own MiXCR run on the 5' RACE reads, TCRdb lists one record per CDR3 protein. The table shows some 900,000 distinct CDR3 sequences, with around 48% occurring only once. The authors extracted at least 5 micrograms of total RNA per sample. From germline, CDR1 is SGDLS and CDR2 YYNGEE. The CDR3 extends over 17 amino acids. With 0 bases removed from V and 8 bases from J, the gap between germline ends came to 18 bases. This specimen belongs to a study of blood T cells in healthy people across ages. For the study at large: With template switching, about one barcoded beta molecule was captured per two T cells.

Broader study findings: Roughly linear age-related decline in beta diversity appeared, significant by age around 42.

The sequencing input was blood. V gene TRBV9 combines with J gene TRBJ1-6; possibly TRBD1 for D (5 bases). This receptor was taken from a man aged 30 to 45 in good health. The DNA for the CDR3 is TGTGCCAGCAGCGTAGGGGACGCAGGGAGGAAGGATTCACCCCTCCACTTT. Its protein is CASSVGDAGRKDSPLHF.